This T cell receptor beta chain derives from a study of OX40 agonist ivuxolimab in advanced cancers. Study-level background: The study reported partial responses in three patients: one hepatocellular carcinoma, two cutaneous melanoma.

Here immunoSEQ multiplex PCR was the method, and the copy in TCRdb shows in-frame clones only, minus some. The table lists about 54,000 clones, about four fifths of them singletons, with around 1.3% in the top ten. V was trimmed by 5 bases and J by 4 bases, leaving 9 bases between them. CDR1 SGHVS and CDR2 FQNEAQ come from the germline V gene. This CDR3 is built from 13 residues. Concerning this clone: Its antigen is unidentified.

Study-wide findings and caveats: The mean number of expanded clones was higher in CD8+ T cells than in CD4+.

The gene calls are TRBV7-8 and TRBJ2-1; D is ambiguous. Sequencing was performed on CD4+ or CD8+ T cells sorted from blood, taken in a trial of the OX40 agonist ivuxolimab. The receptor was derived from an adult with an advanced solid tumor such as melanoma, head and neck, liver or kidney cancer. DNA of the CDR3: TGTGCCAGCAGCCAAAGGGTATACAATGAGCAGTTCTTC. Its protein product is CASSQRVYNEQFF.